Listed below are T cell receptor beta chains from one sample, sequenced in a study of blood T cell repertoires in COVID-19. Sequencing used immunoSEQ multiplex PCR; TCRdb keeps in-frame clones, though not all of them. The repertoire has more than 90,000 clones, roughly nine tenths of them found once; the top ten carry 17%. The specimen sequenced was peripheral blood. All receptors derive from a man between 50 and 59 years old with acute or convalescent COVID-19. The CDR3 runs from the conserved cysteine through the conserved F or W.

V,J,CDR3
TRBV5-5,TRBJ2-5,CASSDIRSRTGQETQYF
TRBV30,TRBJ2-7,CAWSEGVGEGSRQYF
TRBV9,TRBJ2-1,CASSPRDGTSGRDEQFF
TRBV28,TRBJ1-2,CASSLEGQGAGNYGYTF
TRBV5-5,TRBJ1-5,CASSLATESNQPQHF
TRBV28,TRBJ2-7,CASSQDYEQYF
TRBV10-2,TRBJ1-6,CASSELGGQLASPLHF
TRBV5-4,TRBJ2-2,CASSLDPGLAFSGELFF
TRBV7-8,TRBJ1-3,CASSRTASRDGNTIYF
TRBV11-3,TRBJ2-1,CASSADRGLFNEQFF
TRBV9,TRBJ2-3,CASSPSRGGLTDTQYF
TRBV4-1,TRBJ2-6,CASSPAGAHSGANVLTF
TRBV3-1/TRBV3-2,TRBJ1-5,CASSQGQNSNQPQHF
TRBV11-3,TRBJ1-3,CASSLGQGGNTIYF
TRBV3-1/TRBV3-2,TRBJ2-2,CASKASGGAGELFF
TRBV10-3,TRBJ1-1,CATNPGQGWGEAFF
TRBV2,TRBJ1-2,CASSPIPGANYGYTF
TRBV10-2,TRBJ1-1,CASTRGPDTEAFF
TRBV6-5,TRBJ1-1,CASSSTWGDTEAFF
TRBV19,TRBJ2-3,CASTIAGAPDTQYF
TRBV19,TRBJ1-4,CASSGGRLTNEKLFF
TRBV19,TRBJ1-1,CASSMLLRRNTEAFF
TRBV6-2/TRBV6-3,TRBJ2-2,CASSRQGLNGELFF
TRBV5-1,TRBJ2-2,CASSFLGTGVGELFF
TRBV19,TRBJ2-7,CASREGGESQAGQYF
TRBV27,TRBJ1-5,CASSSGGAKQPQHF
TRBV19,TRBJ1-2,CASSIVGGGYTF
TRBV27,TRBJ2-1,CASTRLGQGVNEQFF
TRBV7-9,TRBJ1-2,CASSPAGGQTFTF
TRBV10-2,TRBJ1-1,CAIRGAQGAAEAFF
TRBV5-1,TRBJ1-2,CASREDTRDGYTF
TRBV3-1/TRBV3-2,TRBJ2-1,CASSRGTSGGQHNEQFF